The present T cell receptor (beta chain) was sequenced within a study of T cells expressing NK-cell markers. Study-level points and caveats: Clones of NKG2C+ T cells that had expanded were of unclear HCMV specificity.

To note about this clonotype: Its cognate antigen is unknown.

TCRdb derives one entry per CDR3 protein from the 5' RACE reads, leaving out DNA. Its table records about 180,000 distinct CDR3 sequences. Germline values: CDR1 SGDLS, CDR2 YYNGEE. The CDR3 extends over 15 amino acids. The TCR was taken from a woman between 18 and 75 years old in good health. The V gene is TRBV9, the J gene TRBJ1-1. Specimen: blood T cells: a sorted CD56 or NKG2C T cell subset, CD4+ or CD8+ T cells, or bulk PBMC T cells (not recorded which). Here the CDR3 reads CASSDNPREVPEAFF. The entire variable domain, with the rest obtained from reference TRBV9 and TRBJ1-1, is as follows: DSGVTQTPKHLITATGQRVTLRCSPRSGDLSVYWYQQSLDQGLQFLIQYYNGEERAKGNILERFSAQQFPDLHSELNLSSLELGDSALYFCASSDNPREVPEAFFGQGTRLTVV.